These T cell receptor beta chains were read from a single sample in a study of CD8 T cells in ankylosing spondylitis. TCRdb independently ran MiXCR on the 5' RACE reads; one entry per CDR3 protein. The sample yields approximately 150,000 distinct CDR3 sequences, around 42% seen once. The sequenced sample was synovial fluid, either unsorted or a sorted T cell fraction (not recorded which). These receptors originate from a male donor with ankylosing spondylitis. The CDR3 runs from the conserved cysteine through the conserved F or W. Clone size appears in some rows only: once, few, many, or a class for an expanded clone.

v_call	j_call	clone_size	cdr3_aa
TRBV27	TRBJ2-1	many	CASVGAEQFF
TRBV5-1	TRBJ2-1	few	CASSFPRLAGGFNEQFF
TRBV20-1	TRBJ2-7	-	CSARAGFYEQYF
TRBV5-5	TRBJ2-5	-	CASSLIRGGQESQYF
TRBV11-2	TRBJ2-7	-	CASSLQAGGHEQYF
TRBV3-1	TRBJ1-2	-	CASSGPGRFNYGYTF
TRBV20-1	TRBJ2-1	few	CSAGQGHSYNEQFF
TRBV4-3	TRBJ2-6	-	CASSSADSGANVLTF
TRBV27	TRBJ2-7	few	CASSSLPQGLLDEQYF
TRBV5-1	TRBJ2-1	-	CASSLNLAGGFPYNEQFF
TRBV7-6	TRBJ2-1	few	CASSLAEGGLAGPNEQFF
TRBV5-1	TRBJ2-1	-	CASSLPTGSYNEQFF
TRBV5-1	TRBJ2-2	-	CASSLYGGELFF
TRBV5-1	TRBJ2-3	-	CASRNRLVDTQYF
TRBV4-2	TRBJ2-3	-	CASSFRDSHTDTQYF
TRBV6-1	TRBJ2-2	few	CASSRGWLAGGRPRELFF
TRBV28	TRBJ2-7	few	CASTRTGFPYEQYF
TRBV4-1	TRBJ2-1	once	CASSQRGPKVYFWPYNEQFF
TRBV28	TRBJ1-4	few	CASSFGPPSPRGEKLFF
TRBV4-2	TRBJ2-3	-	CASSQETGGGPDTQYF
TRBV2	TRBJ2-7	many	CASSEGYRYEQYF
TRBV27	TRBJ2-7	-	CASSLLDGEVGEQYF
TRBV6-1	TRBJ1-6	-	CASSVAGTENSPLHF
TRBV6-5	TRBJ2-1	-	CASSYRDFPPLNEQFF
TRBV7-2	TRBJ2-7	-	CASSFTPASEQYF
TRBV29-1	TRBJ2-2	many	CSVSGINTGELFF